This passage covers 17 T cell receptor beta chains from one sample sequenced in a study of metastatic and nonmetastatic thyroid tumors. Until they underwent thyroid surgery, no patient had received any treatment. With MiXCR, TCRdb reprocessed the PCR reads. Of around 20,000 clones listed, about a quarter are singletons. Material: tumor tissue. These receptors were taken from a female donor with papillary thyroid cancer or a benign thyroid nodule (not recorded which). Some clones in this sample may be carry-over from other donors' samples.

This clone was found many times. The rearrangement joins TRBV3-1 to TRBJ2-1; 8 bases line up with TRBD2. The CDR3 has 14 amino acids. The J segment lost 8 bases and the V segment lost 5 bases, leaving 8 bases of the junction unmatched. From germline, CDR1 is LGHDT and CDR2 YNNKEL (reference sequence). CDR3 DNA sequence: TGTGCCAGCAGCGGACGGGGGGGAAGGCATGAGCAGTTCTTC. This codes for CASSGRGGRHEQFF.

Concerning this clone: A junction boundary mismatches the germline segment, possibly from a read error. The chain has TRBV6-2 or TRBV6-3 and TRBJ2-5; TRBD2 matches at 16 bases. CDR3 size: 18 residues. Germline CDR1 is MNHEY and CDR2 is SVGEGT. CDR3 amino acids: CSSSLGTSGRAGGETQYF. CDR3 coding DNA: TGTTCCAGCAGCCTCGGGACTAGCGGGAGGGCAGGGGGGGAGACCCAGTACTTC.

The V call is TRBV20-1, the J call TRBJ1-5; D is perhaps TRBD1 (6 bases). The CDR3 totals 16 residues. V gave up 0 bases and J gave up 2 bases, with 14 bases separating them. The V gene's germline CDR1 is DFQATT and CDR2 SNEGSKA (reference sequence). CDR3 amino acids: CSARDGRQDGNQPQHF. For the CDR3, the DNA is TGCAGTGCTAGAGACGGTAGACAGGACGGCAATCAGCCCCAGCATTTT.

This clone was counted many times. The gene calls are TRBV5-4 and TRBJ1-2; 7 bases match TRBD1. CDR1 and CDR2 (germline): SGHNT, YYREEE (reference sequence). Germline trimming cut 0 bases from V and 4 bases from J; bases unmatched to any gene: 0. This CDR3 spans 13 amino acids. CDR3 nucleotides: TGTGCCAGCAGCTTGGACAGGGGCTATGGCTACACCTTC. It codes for CASSLDRGYGYTF.

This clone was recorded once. The CDR3 DNA reads TGCAGTGCTAGATACTCCAACACCGGGGAGCTGTTTTTT. Its protein product is CSARYSNTGELFF. This chain uses TRBV20-1 with TRBJ2-2, with no clear D. Trimming shortened V by 2 bases and J by 2 bases, and 6 bases separated the two germline ends. Looked up from germline, CDR1 is DFQATT and CDR2 is SNEGSKA (reference sequence). This CDR3 is built from 13 residues.

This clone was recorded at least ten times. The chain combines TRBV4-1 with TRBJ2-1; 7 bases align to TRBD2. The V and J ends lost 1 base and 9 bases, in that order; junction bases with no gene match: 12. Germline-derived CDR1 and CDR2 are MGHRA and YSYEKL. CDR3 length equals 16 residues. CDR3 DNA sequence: TGCGCCAGCAGCCAAGGCAGCGGGAAGTGGAATGGTGAGCAGTTCTTC. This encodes CASSQGSGKWNGEQFF.

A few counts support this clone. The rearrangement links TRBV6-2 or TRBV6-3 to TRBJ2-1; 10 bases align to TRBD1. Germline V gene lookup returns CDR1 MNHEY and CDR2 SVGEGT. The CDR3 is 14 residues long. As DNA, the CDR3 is TGTGTCACCTCGGACAGGGGGAACTACAATGAGCAGTTCTTC. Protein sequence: CVTSDRGNYNEQFF.

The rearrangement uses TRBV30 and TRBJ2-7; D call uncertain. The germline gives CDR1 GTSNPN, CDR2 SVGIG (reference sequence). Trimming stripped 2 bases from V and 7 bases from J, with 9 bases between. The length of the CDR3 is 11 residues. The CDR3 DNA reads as TGTGCCTGGAGTTGGGAAAGGGAGCAGTACTTC. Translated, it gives CAWSWEREQYF.

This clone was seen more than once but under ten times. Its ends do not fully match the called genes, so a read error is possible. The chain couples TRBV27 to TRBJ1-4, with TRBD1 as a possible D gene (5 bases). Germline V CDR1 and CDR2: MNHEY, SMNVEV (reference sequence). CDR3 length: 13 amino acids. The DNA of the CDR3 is TGTGCCAGCAGTTGGGGGTCAAGTGAAGAACTGTTTTTT. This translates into CASSWGSSEELFF.

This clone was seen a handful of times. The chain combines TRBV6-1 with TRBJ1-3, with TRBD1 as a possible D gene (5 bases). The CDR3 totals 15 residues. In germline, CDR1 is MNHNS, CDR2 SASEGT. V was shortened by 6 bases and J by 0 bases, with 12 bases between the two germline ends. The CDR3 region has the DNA TGTGCCAGCAGCGCTACCGGGACCTCTGGAAACACCATATATTTT. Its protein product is CASSATGTSGNTIYF.

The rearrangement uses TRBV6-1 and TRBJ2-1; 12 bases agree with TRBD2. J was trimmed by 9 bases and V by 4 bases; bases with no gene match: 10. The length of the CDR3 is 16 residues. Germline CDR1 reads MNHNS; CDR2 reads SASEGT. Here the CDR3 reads CASSATTSGRLSEQFF. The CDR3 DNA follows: TGTGCCAGCAGTGCAACTACTAGCGGGAGGTTGAGTGAGCAGTTCTTC.

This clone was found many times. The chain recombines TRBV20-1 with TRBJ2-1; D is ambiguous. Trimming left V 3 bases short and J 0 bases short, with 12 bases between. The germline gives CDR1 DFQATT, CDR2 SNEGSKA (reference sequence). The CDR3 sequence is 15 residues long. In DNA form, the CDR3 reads TGCAGTGCTAGTACGGCGGAGCTCTCCTACAATGAGCAGTTCTTC. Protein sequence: CSASTAELSYNEQFF.

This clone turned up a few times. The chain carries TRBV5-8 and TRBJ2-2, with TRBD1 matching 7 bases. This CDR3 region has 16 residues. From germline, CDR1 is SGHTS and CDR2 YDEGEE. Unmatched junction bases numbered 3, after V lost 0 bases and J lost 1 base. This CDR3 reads CASSLGQGWNTGELFF. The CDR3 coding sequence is TGTGCCAGCAGCTTGGGACAGGGTTGGAACACCGGGGAGCTGTTTTTT.

The DNA of the CDR3 is TGTGCCAGCTCACTTTTGCCGGGGAATGAGCAGTTCTTC. Encoded protein: CASSLLPGNEQFF. This chain joins TRBV18 and TRBJ2-1, with D tentatively TRBD2 (5 bases). Trimming pared 4 bases from V and 7 bases from J, leaving 11 bases between. CDR3 size: 13 residues. The V gene's germline CDR1 is KGHSH and CDR2 LQKENI.

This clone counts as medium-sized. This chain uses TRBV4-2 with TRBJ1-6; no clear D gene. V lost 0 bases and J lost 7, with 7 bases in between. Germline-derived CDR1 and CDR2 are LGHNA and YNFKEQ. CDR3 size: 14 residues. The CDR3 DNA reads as TGTGCCAGCAGCCAAGACGTGGGGAATTCACCCCTCCACTTT. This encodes CASSQDVGNSPLHF.

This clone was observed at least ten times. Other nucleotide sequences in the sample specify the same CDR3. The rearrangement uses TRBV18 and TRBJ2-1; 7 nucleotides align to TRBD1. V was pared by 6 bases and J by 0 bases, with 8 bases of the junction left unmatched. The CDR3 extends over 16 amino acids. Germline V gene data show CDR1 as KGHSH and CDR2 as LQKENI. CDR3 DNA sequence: TGTGCCAGCTCGGTTGCGGCAGGGGGCTCCTACAATGAGCAGTTCTTC. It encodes CASSVAAGGSYNEQFF.

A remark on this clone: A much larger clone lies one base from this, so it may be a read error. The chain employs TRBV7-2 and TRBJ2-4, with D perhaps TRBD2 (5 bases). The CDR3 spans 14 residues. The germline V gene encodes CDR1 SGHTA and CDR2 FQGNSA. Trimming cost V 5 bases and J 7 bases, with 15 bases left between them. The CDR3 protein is CASSNPSTGNIQYF. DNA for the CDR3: TGTGCCAGCAGCAACCCATCAACGGGGAACATTCAGTACTTC.